The 10 T cell receptor beta chains below all came from one sample that was sequenced in a study of T cell changes during pregnancy in multiple sclerosis. Some clones are missing from TCRdb's copy, which holds only in-frame ones; the method was immunoSEQ multiplex PCR. The table records fewer than 110,000 clones, less than 95% of them present only once. The sample consisted of peripheral blood, taken in the third trimester of pregnancy. The receptor source for this set is a female donor in good health, enrolled as a control in a pregnancy study.

The CDR3 bases are TGTGCCAGCAGCTTACAGGGCCAATTCCAGGGAGCTTTCTTT. Its protein product is CASSLQGQFQGAFF. The chain uses TRBV7-9 and TRBJ1-1; a weak D match, TRBD1 (5 bases). Between the trimmed V and J ends, which lost 2 bases and 10 bases, there was a span of 17 bases. Germline CDR1 is SEHNR and CDR2 is FQNEAQ (reference sequence). The CDR3 runs to 14 residues.

The rearrangement joins TRBV6-5 to TRBJ1-1, with 9 nucleotides matching TRBD1. This CDR3 has 16 residues. V lost 3 bases, J lost 1 base, and 6 bases stayed unmatched. The germline V gene encodes CDR1 MNHEY and CDR2 SVGAGI. The CDR3, as DNA: TGTGCCAGCAGTTATTCACAGGGGGCCCCGAACACTGAAGCTTTCTTT. This codes for CASSYSQGAPNTEAFF.

The rearrangement uses TRBV7-8 and TRBJ1-1, with D tentatively TRBD1 (5 bases). Deletions cut 7 bases from V and 12 bases from J, with 24 bases between. The V gene's germline CDR1 is SGHVS and CDR2 FQNEAQ. The CDR3 spans 14 residues. Here the CDR3 reads CASTYLGAALNPFF. The CDR3 coding sequence is TGTGCCAGCACCTACCTAGGGGCAGCACTCAACCCTTTCTTT.

This rearrangement joins TRBV7-2 to TRBJ1-2; tentatively, D is TRBD1 (5 bases). Germline values: CDR1 SGHTA, CDR2 FQGNSA. This CDR3 comprises 15 residues. V shed 5 bases and J shed 8 bases, with 21 bases lying between them. In DNA, the CDR3 is TGTGCCAGCAGCCCCCGAGTCGGGAGGCAGGGCGGCTACACCTTC. Translated, it gives CASSPRVGRQGGYTF.

The chain joins TRBV18 to TRBJ2-7; TRBD1 agrees at 8 bases. The V gene's germline CDR1 is KGHSH and CDR2 LQKENI. The CDR3 covers 15 residues. V trimming: 4 bases; J trimming: 5 bases; junction bases outside the gene matches: 10. The CDR3: CASSRGTGGANEQYF. Written as DNA, the CDR3 is TGTGCCAGCTCACGAGGGACAGGAGGAGCCAACGAGCAGTACTTC.

The chain couples TRBV12-5 to TRBJ2-2; a possible D gene is TRBD1 (5 bases). V was trimmed by 1 base and J by 3 bases, leaving 9 bases between them. The CDR3 is 15 amino acids. In germline, CDR1 is LGHNT, CDR2 FRNRAP. The CDR3 region is CASGLGQLDTGELFF. The CDR3 DNA is TGTGCTAGTGGTTTGGGACAGTTAGACACCGGGGAGCTGTTTTTT.

The chain joins TRBV6-6 to TRBJ2-5; no clear D gene. V shed 2 bases and J shed 2 bases, with 6 bases lying between them. This CDR3 is built from 13 residues. Germline values: CDR1 MNHNY, CDR2 SVGAGI (reference sequence). The CDR3 coding sequence is TGTGCCAGCAGTTACCGGTCTCAAGAGACCCAGTACTTC. It yields the protein CASSYRSQETQYF.

The gene calls are TRBV5-5 and TRBJ1-2; maybe TRBD1 (5 bases). Germline CDR1 is SGHKS and CDR2 is YYEKEE (reference sequence). This CDR3 region has 14 residues. V gave up 4 bases and J gave up 4 bases, with 14 bases separating them. CDR3 residues: CASSPGRGFYGYTF. The CDR3 nucleotides are TGTGCCAGCAGCCCTGGAAGGGGATTCTATGGCTACACCTTC.

Turning to this clone: The sample carries other DNA sequences with the same CDR3. The V call is TRBV5-1, the J call TRBJ1-2, with D unclear. CDR3 length equals 13 residues. CDR1 and CDR2 (germline): SGHRS, YFSETQ. V lost 0 bases and J 3 bases, leaving 6 bases between the germline ends. As DNA, the CDR3 is TGCGCCAGCAGCTTGGCGGGAGACTATGGCTACACCTTC. It specifies CASSLAGDYGYTF.

A few counts support this clone. The chain couples TRBV13 to TRBJ1-1; D gene ambiguous. The germline V gene has CDR1 PRHDT and CDR2 FYEKMQ (reference sequence). Trimming left V 1 base short and J 7 bases short, with 10 bases between. This CDR3 contains 13 residues. As DNA, the CDR3 is TGTGCCAGCAGCTTAGACCCGACACGTGAAGCTTTCTTT. Amino acids: CASSLDPTREAFF.